The clone carrying this T cell receptor (beta chain) was seen more than once but under ten times. Its target is not known. These data originate in a study of identical twins. Broader study findings: The analysis was cross-sectional rather than longitudinal within donors.

Germline CDR1 is DFQATT and CDR2 is SNEGSKA (reference sequence). CDR3 length equals 15 residues. The trim removed 3 bases at V and 6 bases at J, leaving 8 bases unmatched. TCRdb reanalysed the 5' RACE reads using MiXCR and keeps one entry per CDR3 protein. The sample yields 600,000 to 800,000 distinct CDR3 sequences, over 20% seen once. The sample was also linked to a second study, of T cells expressing NK-cell markers. As reported in that work: There were several donors in whom these clonotypes also led the CD3+CD56-NKG2C+ fraction.

The sequencing sample was made of PBMCs. The rearrangement uses TRBV20-1 and TRBJ1-2, with 12 bases identical to TRBD1. This sequence originates from a woman aged 18-30 years in good health. The CDR3 sequence: CSAREGDRGLHGYTF. CDR3 bases: TGCAGTGCTAGGGAGGGGGACAGGGGGCTTCATGGCTACACCTTC.